The 29 T cell receptor beta chains given below trace back to one sample, sequenced in a study of cytomegalovirus exposure and HLA in healthy donors. TCRdb's copy holds only in-frame clones and misses some; the assay was immunoSEQ multiplex PCR. Here the sample spans around 190,000 clones, approximately 81% being singletons. Sequenced material: PBMCs. The source of these receptors is a man between 18 and 29 years old in good health and CMV-seropositive.

The chain has TRBV6-5 and TRBJ1-6; D perhaps matches TRBD1 (5 bases). V was trimmed by 5 bases and J by 7 bases, leaving 15 bases between them. From germline, CDR1 is MNHEY and CDR2 SVGAGI. CDR3 length: 15 amino acids. This CDR3 is CASSNRKGVNSPLHF. The DNA of the CDR3 is TGTGCCAGCAGTAACCGCAAAGGGGTGAATTCACCCCTCCACTTT.

V gene TRBV12-5 combines with J gene TRBJ2-1; 8 bases are a match to TRBD1. Germline loops: CDR1 LGHNT, CDR2 FRNRAP. The CDR3 runs to 16 residues. Trimming removed 0 bases from V and 5 bases from J; junction bases left unmatched: 6. CDR3 DNA: TGTGCTAGTGGTTTGGTACAGGGGGGAAGTAACAATGAGCAGTTCTTC. As protein: CASGLVQGGSNNEQFF.

The V and J genes are TRBV15 and TRBJ1-2, with a weak D call TRBD1 (6 bases). V lost 7 bases and J lost 4, with 16 bases in between. There are 14 residues in the CDR3. Looked up from germline, CDR1 is LNHNV and CDR2 is YYDKDF (reference sequence). CDR3 sequence reads: CATNSGEGVYGYTF. CDR3 nucleotides: TGTGCCACCAATTCAGGGGAAGGGGTCTATGGCTACACCTTC.

This clone has a single count. The chain couples TRBV6-1 to TRBJ2-7, with D unresolved. Germline lookup yields CDR1 MNHNS and CDR2 SASEGT. The CDR3 length is 11 residues. V shed 6 bases and J shed 5 bases, with 8 bases lying between them. Here the CDR3 reads CASSGVHEQYF. CDR3 coding DNA: TGTGCCAGCAGCGGAGTTCACGAGCAGTACTTC.

The J gene is TRBJ1-1, the V gene TRBV7-9; 9 nucleotides agree with TRBD1. Losses at the gene ends were 6 bases for V and 3 bases for J; bases not matched to a gene: 5. The CDR3 is made up of 14 amino acids. Germline loops: CDR1 SEHNR, CDR2 FQNEAQ (reference sequence). The CDR3 reads CASRTGGGHTEAFF. CDR3 nucleotides: TGTGCCAGCAGGACAGGGGGAGGACACACTGAAGCTTTCTTT.

The chain couples TRBV4-1 to TRBJ1-6; D is unresolved. The CDR3 extends over 15 amino acids. In germline, CDR1 is MGHRA, CDR2 YSYEKL. Trimming shortened V by 4 bases and J by 9 bases, and 16 bases separated the two germline ends. In nucleotides, the CDR3 is TGCGCCAGCAGCCCAGTTGGAGGAGTAGGTTCACCCCTCCACTTT. This gives the protein CASSPVGGVGSPLHF.

The chain carries TRBV28 and TRBJ2-7; possibly TRBD1 for D (5 bases). Trimming removed 5 bases from V and 2 bases from J, with 13 bases in between. This CDR3 is built from 14 residues. Germline V gene data show CDR1 as MDHEN and CDR2 as SYDVKM. The chain's CDR3 is CASSPIQDTYEQYF. The CDR3, as DNA: TGTGCCAGCAGTCCGATACAGGACACCTACGAGCAGTACTTC.

The CDR3, as DNA: TGTGCCAGCAGCGGTAGCGGGCACTTCGAGCAGTACTTC. Protein sequence: CASSGSGHFEQYF. The chain joins TRBV7-9 to TRBJ2-7, with 7 nucleotides matching TRBD2. Germline CDR1 is SEHNR and CDR2 is FQNEAQ (reference sequence). The CDR3 totals 13 residues. V dropped 5 bases and J dropped 6; count of bases not matched to a gene: 7.

This chain links TRBV9 with TRBJ2-7, with TRBD2 matching 10 bases. V shed 1 base and J 6 bases; nucleotides not matched to a gene: 7. Looked up from germline, CDR1 is SGDLS and CDR2 is YYNGEE. The CDR3 is made up of 15 amino acids. CDR3 nucleotides: TGTGCCAGCAGCGTAACCAGCGGGGGGGCCGGCGAGCAGTACTTC. Translating it yields CASSVTSGGAGEQYF.

The gene calls are TRBV18 and TRBJ2-4, with 8 bases identical to TRBD1. The V gene's germline CDR1 is KGHSH and CDR2 LQKENI. The CDR3 loop spans 13 amino acids. The V segment lost 5 bases and the J segment 8 bases; nucleotides outside the gene matches: 5. CDR3: CASSAGQVDIQYF. CDR3 coding DNA: TGTGCCAGCTCAGCGGGACAGGTGGACATTCAGTACTTC. Together with reference TRBV18 and TRBJ2-4, the CDR3 gives the full variable domain: NAGVMQNPRHLVRRRGQEARLRCSPMKGHSHVYWYRQLPEEGLKFMVYLQKENIIDESGMPKERFSAEFPKEGPSILRIQQVVRGDSAAYFCASSAGQVDIQYFGAGTRLSVL.

The chain links TRBV19 to TRBJ2-5; possible D gene TRBD1, 5 bases. The germline CDR1 and CDR2 sequences are LNHDA and SQIVND (reference sequence). This CDR3 spans 14 amino acids. V was cut by 4 bases and J by 5 bases, with 14 bases left in between. This CDR3 is CASSTPTVAETQYF. Here the CDR3 DNA reads TGTGCCAGTAGTACACCGACAGTAGCCGAGACCCAGTACTTC.

The chain joins TRBV5-6 to TRBJ2-2; TRBD1 matches at 7 bases. V lost 4 bases, J lost 7 bases, and 4 bases stayed unmatched. The CDR3 extends over 13 amino acids. The germline V gene encodes CDR1 SGHDT and CDR2 YYEEEE. This CDR3 is CASSPGTVGELFF. CDR3 nucleotides: TGTGCCAGCAGCCCCGGGACAGTCGGGGAGCTGTTTTTT.

This chain links TRBV5-1 with TRBJ2-2; TRBD1 is a possible D gene (5 bases). Germline V gene sequence: CDR1 SGHRS, CDR2 YFSETQ. Trimming removed 2 bases from V and 2 bases from J, with 19 bases in between. The CDR3 runs to 18 residues. DNA of the CDR3: TGCGCCAGCAGCTTTGGGGCAGGAGCAAGTTTCAACACCGGGGAGCTGTTTTTT. It encodes CASSFGAGASFNTGELFF.

V is TRBV5-6 and J is TRBJ1-2; 11 nucleotides align to TRBD1. This CDR3 region has 14 residues. CDR1 SGHDT and CDR2 YYEEEE come from the germline V gene. The trim removed 3 bases at V and 10 bases at J, leaving 8 bases unmatched. The CDR3 region has the DNA TGTGCCAGCAGCTACGGACAGGGGGCTCTCGACTACACCTTC. Translated: CASSYGQGALDYTF.

The genes are TRBV7-2 and TRBJ2-2; maybe TRBD2 (6 bases). Per the germline V gene, CDR1 is SGHTA and CDR2 is FQGNSA. V lost 2 bases, J lost 6 bases, and 16 bases lay in between. CDR3 length: 16 amino acids. CDR3 in DNA: TGTGCCAGCAGCTTATCCGGCGGGGTGTTCTCCGGGGAGCTGTTTTTT. Translated, it gives CASSLSGGVFSGELFF.

The rearrangement links TRBV9 to TRBJ2-7, with 7 bases fitting TRBD1. This CDR3 comprises 15 residues. With V trimmed by 4 bases and J by 4 bases, 11 bases remained unmatched. Germline-derived CDR1 and CDR2 are SGDLS and YYNGEE. CDR3 nucleotides: TGTGCCAGCAGCCTAGGGGTAGGGGGCGAGTACGAGCAGTACTTC. It translates to CASSLGVGGEYEQYF. Drawing the rest from reference TRBV9 and TRBJ2-7, the complete variable domain is DSGVTQTPKHLITATGQRVTLRCSPRSGDLSVYWYQQSLDQGLQFLIQYYNGEERAKGNILERFSAQQFPDLHSELNLSSLELGDSALYFCASSLGVGGEYEQYFGPGTRLTVT.

J is TRBJ2-3 and V is TRBV15; 8 bases align to TRBD2. Trimming at V came to 5 bases and at J to 0 bases, leaving 7 bases not matched to a gene. Looked up from germline, CDR1 is LNHNV and CDR2 is YYDKDF (reference sequence). CDR3 length: 16 amino acids. Here the CDR3 reads CATSPGPGGSTDTQYF. CDR3 nucleotides: TGTGCCACCAGCCCCGGCCCGGGGGGGAGCACAGATACGCAGTATTTT.

The sample holds one count of this clone. The CDR3 sequence: CASSQTGVNGYTF. The CDR3 region has the DNA TGTGCCAGCAGCCAGACAGGGGTCAATGGCTACACCTTC. V and J are TRBV7-9 and TRBJ1-2, with 8 bases identical to TRBD1. The ends lost 5 bases at V and 6 bases at J; junction bases unmatched: 5. This CDR3 has 13 amino acids. Germline CDR1 reads SEHNR; CDR2 reads FQNEAQ (reference sequence). The entire variable domain, with the rest obtained from reference TRBV7-9 and TRBJ1-2, is as follows: DTGVSQNPRHKITKRGQNVTFRCDPISEHNRLYWYRQTLGQGPEFLTYFQNEAQLEKSRLLSDRFSAERPKGSFSTLEIQRTEQGDSAMYLCASSQTGVNGYTFGSGTRLTVV.

The chain employs TRBV28 and TRBJ1-2; TRBD1 is a possible D gene (6 bases). Trimming shortened V by 8 bases and J by 7 bases, and 17 bases separated the two germline ends. Germline lookup yields CDR1 MDHEN and CDR2 SYDVKM. This CDR3 is 13 amino acids long. The CDR3 loop is CASRGGGRGGYTF. The CDR3 coding sequence is TGTGCCAGCCGAGGTGGGGGCAGGGGTGGCTACACCTTC.

The chain links TRBV25-1 to TRBJ2-1, with 12 bases lining up with TRBD2. Looked up from germline, CDR1 is MGHDK and CDR2 is SYGVNS. This CDR3 is 18 amino acids long. Trimming at V came to 0 bases and at J to 0 bases, leaving 3 bases not matched to a gene. CDR3 DNA sequence: TGTGCCAGCAGTGAATACCCTAGCGGGAGGGACTCCTACAATGAGCAGTTCTTC. It yields the protein CASSEYPSGRDSYNEQFF.

This clone occurred once. This rearrangement joins TRBV27 to TRBJ1-5, with a weak D call TRBD1 (6 bases). The germline V gene has CDR1 MNHEY and CDR2 SMNVEV (reference sequence). V shed 5 bases and J shed 3 bases, with 14 bases lying between them. This CDR3 is 15 amino acids long. CDR3 nucleotides: TGTGCCAGCAGTCCCAGGACAGCTACCAATCAGCCCCAGCATTTT. Amino acids: CASSPRTATNQPQHF.

This chain links TRBV5-1 with TRBJ1-4; 9 bases agree with TRBD1. Losses at the gene ends were 6 bases for V and 3 bases for J; bases not matched to a gene: 3. Germline assignment: CDR1 SGHRS and CDR2 YFSETQ. The CDR3 contains 14 residues. CDR3 in DNA: TGCGCCAGCAACAGGGGGCTTTCTAATGAAAAACTGTTTTTT. Its protein is CASNRGLSNEKLFF.

The V gene is TRBV6-1, the J gene TRBJ1-5; 7 bases fit TRBD1. Germline assignment: CDR1 MNHNS and CDR2 SASEGT. J lost 3 bases, V lost 7 bases, and 3 bases had no gene match. The CDR3 extends over 13 amino acids. The CDR3 loop is CASIGTVNQPQHF. DNA of the CDR3: TGTGCCAGCATCGGGACAGTCAATCAGCCCCAGCATTTT.

The chain has TRBV27 and TRBJ2-5; possibly TRBD2 for D (5 bases). The germline V gene encodes CDR1 MNHEY and CDR2 SMNVEV (reference sequence). Trimming removed 6 bases at V and 4 bases at J, with 12 bases between. The CDR3 spans 13 residues. DNA for the CDR3: TGTGCCAGCAGCATGAGGGTCGGAGAGACCCAGTACTTC. This translates into CASSMRVGETQYF.

This chain uses TRBV28 with TRBJ2-7; a weak D match, TRBD2 (6 bases). This CDR3 contains 15 residues. V lost 4 bases, J lost 0 bases, and 13 bases lay in between. CDR1 and CDR2 from the germline V gene are MDHEN and SYDVKM. CDR3 sequence (DNA): TGTGCCAGCAGTTCCGCTGGAGGGGACTCCTACGAGCAGTACTTC. Translating it yields CASSSAGGDSYEQYF.

The chain's CDR3 is CASSQVLVAKNIQYF. The CDR3 DNA reads as TGCGCCAGCAGCCAAGTCCTTGTAGCCAAAAACATTCAGTACTTC. The chain employs TRBV4-1 and TRBJ2-4; D is uncertain. The CDR3 is 15 residues long. Germline V CDR1 and CDR2: MGHRA, YSYEKL. The V and J ends lost 1 base and 0 bases respectively, with 7 bases between them.

The J gene is TRBJ2-5, the V gene TRBV27; 11 bases are shared with TRBD2. Germline V gene lookup returns CDR1 MNHEY and CDR2 SMNVEV (reference sequence). The V and J ends lost 2 bases and 5 bases, in that order; junction bases with no gene match: 7. This CDR3 comprises 16 residues. For the CDR3, the DNA is TGTGCCAGCAGTTTACTAGCGGGAGGTGGGGGGGAGACCCAGTACTTC. Amino acids: CASSLLAGGGGETQYF.

This clone was counted a single time. The chain employs TRBV28 and TRBJ2-5, with D perhaps TRBD1 (6 bases). Trimming pared 4 bases from V and 3 bases from J, leaving 9 bases between. This CDR3 region has 13 residues. Germline V gene data show CDR1 as MDHEN and CDR2 as SYDVKM. The CDR3 DNA reads TGTGCCAGCAGTTCCGGACAGAAAGAGACCCAGTACTTC. Translated, it gives CASSSGQKETQYF.

The gene calls are TRBV5-4 and TRBJ2-1; weak D call: TRBD2 (5 bases). The CDR3 consists of 15 residues. The V and J ends lost 4 bases and 6 bases respectively, with 17 bases between them. Germline V lookup: CDR1 SGHNT, CDR2 YYREEE (reference sequence). This CDR3 reads CASSPTSKSANEQFF. The DNA for the CDR3 is TGTGCCAGCAGCCCTACTAGTAAGTCTGCCAATGAGCAGTTCTTC.